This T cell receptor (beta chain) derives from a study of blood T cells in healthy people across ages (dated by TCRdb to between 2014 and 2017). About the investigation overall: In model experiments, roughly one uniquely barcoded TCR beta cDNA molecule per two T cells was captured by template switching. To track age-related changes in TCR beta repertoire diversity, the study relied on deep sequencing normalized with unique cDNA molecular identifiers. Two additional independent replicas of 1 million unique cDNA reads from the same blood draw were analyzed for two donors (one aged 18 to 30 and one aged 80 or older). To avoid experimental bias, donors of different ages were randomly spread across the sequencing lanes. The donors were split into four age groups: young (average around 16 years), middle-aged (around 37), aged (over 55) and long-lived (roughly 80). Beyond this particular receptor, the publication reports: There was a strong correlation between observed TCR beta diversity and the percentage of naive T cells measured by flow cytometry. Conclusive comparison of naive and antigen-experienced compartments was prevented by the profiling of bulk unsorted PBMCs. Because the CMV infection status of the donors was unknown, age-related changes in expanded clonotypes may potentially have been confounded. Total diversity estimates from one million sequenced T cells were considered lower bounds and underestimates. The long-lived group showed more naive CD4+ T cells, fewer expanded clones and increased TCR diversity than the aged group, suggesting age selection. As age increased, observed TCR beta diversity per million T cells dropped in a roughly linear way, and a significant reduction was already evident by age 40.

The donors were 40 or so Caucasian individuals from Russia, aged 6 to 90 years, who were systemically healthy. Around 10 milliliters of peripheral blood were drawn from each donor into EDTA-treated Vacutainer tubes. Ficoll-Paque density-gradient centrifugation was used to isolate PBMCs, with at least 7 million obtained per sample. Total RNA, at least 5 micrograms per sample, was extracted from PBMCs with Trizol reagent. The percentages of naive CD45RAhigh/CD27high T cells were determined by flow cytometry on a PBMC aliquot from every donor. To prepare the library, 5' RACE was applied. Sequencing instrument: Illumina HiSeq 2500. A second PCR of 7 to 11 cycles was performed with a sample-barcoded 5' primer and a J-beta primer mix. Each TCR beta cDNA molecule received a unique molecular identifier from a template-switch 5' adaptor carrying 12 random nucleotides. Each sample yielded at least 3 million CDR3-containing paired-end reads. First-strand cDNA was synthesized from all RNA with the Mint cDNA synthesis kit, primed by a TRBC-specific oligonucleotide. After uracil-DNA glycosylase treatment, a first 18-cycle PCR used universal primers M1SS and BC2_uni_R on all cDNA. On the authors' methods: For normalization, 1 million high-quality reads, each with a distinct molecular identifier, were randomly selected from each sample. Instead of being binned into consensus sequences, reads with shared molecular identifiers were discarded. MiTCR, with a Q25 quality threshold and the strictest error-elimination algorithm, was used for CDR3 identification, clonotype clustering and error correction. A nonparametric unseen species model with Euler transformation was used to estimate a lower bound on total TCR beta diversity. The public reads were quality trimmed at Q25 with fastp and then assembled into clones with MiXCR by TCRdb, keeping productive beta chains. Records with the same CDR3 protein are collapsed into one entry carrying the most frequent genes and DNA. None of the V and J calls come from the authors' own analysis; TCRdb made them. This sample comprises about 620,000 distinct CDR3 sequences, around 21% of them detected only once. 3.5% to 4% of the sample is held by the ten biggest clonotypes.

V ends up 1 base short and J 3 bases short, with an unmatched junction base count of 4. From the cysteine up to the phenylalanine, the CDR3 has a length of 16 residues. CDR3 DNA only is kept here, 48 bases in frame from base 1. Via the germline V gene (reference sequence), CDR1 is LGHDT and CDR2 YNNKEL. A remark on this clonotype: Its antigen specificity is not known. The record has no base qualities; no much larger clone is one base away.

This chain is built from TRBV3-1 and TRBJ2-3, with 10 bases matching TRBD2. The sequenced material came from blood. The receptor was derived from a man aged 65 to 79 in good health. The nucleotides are TGTGCCAGCAGCCAAGCCGGGACTAGCGAGACAGATACGCAGTATTTT. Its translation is CASSQAGTSETDTQYF.